One and the same sample provided the 29 T cell receptor beta chains below, sequenced in a study of blood T cell repertoires in COVID-19. Using immunoSEQ multiplex PCR, the repertoire was profiled, and TCRdb retains in-frame clones only, with some absent. The data hold around 200,000 clones, with roughly nine tenths observed a single time. What was sequenced was peripheral blood. These receptors all stem from a man in his forties with active or convalescent COVID-19.

This clone was picked up one time. The chain's CDR3 is CASSEWDRPNTQYF. The CDR3 DNA sequence: TGTGCCAGCAGTGAATGGGACAGGCCGAATACGCAGTATTTT. This chain joins TRBV6-1 and TRBJ2-3; 8 bases are a match to TRBD1. Germline CDR1 is MNHNS and CDR2 is SASEGT. V dropped 2 bases and J dropped 7; count of bases not matched to a gene: 5. The CDR3 runs to 14 residues.

This sequence joins TRBV30 and TRBJ2-7; D perhaps matches TRBD1 (5 bases). CDR3 length: 15 amino acids. Looked up from germline, CDR1 is GTSNPN and CDR2 is SVGIG (reference sequence). Trimming took off 0 bases at V and 3 bases at J, with 15 bases between the two ends. The chain's CDR3 is CAWSVAAGLSYEQYF. In nucleotides, the CDR3 is TGTGCCTGGAGTGTAGCCGCAGGGTTAAGCTACGAGCAGTACTTC.

This clone was observed a single time. The V gene is TRBV19, the J gene TRBJ2-6, with a tentative D call TRBD2 (7 bases). The germline gives CDR1 LNHDA, CDR2 SQIVND (reference sequence). The CDR3 totals 14 residues. Between the trimmed V and J ends, which lost 5 bases and 13 bases, there was a span of 18 bases. The CDR3 loop reads CASSAGATSAVLTF. The CDR3 DNA is TGTGCCAGTAGTGCGGGGGCCACCTCTGCTGTCCTGACTTTC.

This clone is a singleton in its sample. The chain links TRBV7-9 to TRBJ2-5, with D perhaps matching TRBD1 (6 bases). Germline V lookup: CDR1 SEHNR, CDR2 FQNEAQ (reference sequence). V was clipped by 5 bases and J by 2 bases, with 9 bases between them. CDR3 length: 13 residues. In DNA form, the CDR3 reads TGTGCCAGCAGCGAGACAGGACAAGAGACCCAGTACTTC. Translation gives CASSETGQETQYF.

This clone turned up a few times. CDR3 sequence (DNA): TGTGCCAGCAGCTTGGCCGGGTCTGGGGCCAACGTCCTGACTTTC. It specifies CASSLAGSGANVLTF. This chain connects TRBV5-6 to TRBJ2-6; D remains ambiguous. The CDR3 length is 15 residues. The V gene's germline CDR1 is SGHDT and CDR2 YYEEEE. The germline V and J ends were trimmed by 0 bases and 1 base, with 5 bases remaining between them.

The V call is TRBV19, the J call TRBJ2-5; no reliable D call. The CDR3 totals 14 residues. The germline V gene has CDR1 LNHDA and CDR2 SQIVND (reference sequence). V was clipped by 5 bases and J by 1 base, with 11 bases between them. The CDR3 DNA is TGTGCCAGTAGTCTGACGGGTTTCCAAGAGACCCAGTACTTC. This translates into CASSLTGFQETQYF.

The chain has TRBV18 and TRBJ2-5; 8 bases fit TRBD2. Germline V gene data show CDR1 as KGHSH and CDR2 as LQKENI. The V and J ends lost 5 bases and 8 bases, in that order; junction bases with no gene match: 19. The CDR3 contains 17 residues. The CDR3 nucleotides are TGTGCCAGCTCAATAGCGGGAACGGTGTCCCAGCTGGGAACCCAGTACTTC. This encodes CASSIAGTVSQLGTQYF.

This chain joins TRBV10-1 and TRBJ2-1; the match to TRBD1 covers 7 bases. CDR1 WNHNN and CDR2 SYGVQD come from the germline V gene (reference sequence). V was pared by 6 bases and J by 9 bases, with 5 bases of the junction left unmatched. This CDR3 has 12 amino acids. CDR3 bases: TGCGCCAGCAGGGACAGGTTGGGTGAGCAGTTCTTC. Its translation: CASRDRLGEQFF.

The rearrangement joins TRBV3-1 (or the pseudogene TRBV3-2) to TRBJ2-7; 7 nucleotides line up with TRBD1. In germline, CDR1 is LGHDT, CDR2 YNNKEL (reference sequence). This CDR3 has 15 residues. Trimming cost V 2 bases and J 2 bases; bases outside gene matches: 6. The CDR3 reads CASSQIPGQTYEQYF. DNA of the CDR3: TGTGCCAGCAGCCAAATTCCGGGACAGACCTACGAGCAGTACTTC.

The gene calls are TRBV2 and TRBJ1-1, with a possible D match to TRBD1 (6 bases). Per germline, CDR1 SNHLY and CDR2 FYNNEI. V lost 4 bases and J 4 bases, leaving 13 bases between the germline ends. There are 14 residues in the CDR3. The CDR3 DNA reads TGTGCCAGCAGTGGGGGGGGACAAGGCACTGAAGCTTTCTTT. Translating gives CASSGGGQGTEAFF.

This sequence joins TRBV6-5 and TRBJ2-7; TRBD2 agrees at 7 bases. Germline V CDR1 and CDR2: MNHEY, SVGAGI. This CDR3 spans 14 amino acids. V lost 3 bases to trimming and J lost 1 base; unmatched junction nucleotides: 3. The CDR3 coding sequence is TGTGCCAGCAGTTATAGTAGCGGGTCCTACGAGCAGTACTTC. Its translation is CASSYSSGSYEQYF.

The DNA of the CDR3 is TGTGCCACCAGTGATCTTGGACAGGGGGACCAGCCCCAGCATTTT. It yields the protein CATSDLGQGDQPQHF. This chain uses TRBV24-1 with TRBJ1-5, with TRBD1 matching 10 bases. Germline V gives CDR1 KGHDR, CDR2 SFDVKD. The junction had 5 bases not matched to a gene; V was cut back by 3 bases and J by 7 bases. This CDR3 has 15 residues.

The chain employs TRBV27 and TRBJ1-2; 12 bases line up with TRBD1. The CDR3 has 15 residues. The V gene end was trimmed by 6 bases and the J gene end by 3 bases; junction bases not matched to a gene: 5. Germline CDR1 is MNHEY and CDR2 is SMNVEV (reference sequence). In DNA form, the CDR3 reads TGTGCCAGCAGCCCCGGGACAGGGGGCCACTATGGCTACACCTTC. Amino acids: CASSPGTGGHYGYTF.

The rearrangement uses TRBV7-9 and TRBJ1-1; no clear D. This CDR3 has 11 residues. The ends were cut back, 5 bases at V and 2 bases at J, with 3 bases in the middle. Germline CDR1 and CDR2: SEHNR and FQNEAQ (reference sequence). The CDR3 DNA reads as TGTGCCAGCAGCCTTAACACTGAAGCTTTCTTT. Its protein is CASSLNTEAFF.

The genes are TRBV28 and TRBJ1-1, with D unclear. V was clipped by 4 bases and J by 4 bases, with 16 bases between them. The CDR3 sequence is 15 residues long. The germline V gene has CDR1 MDHEN and CDR2 SYDVKM. The CDR3 sequence: CASSSPRAGITEAFF. CDR3 DNA: TGTGCCAGCAGTTCTCCGCGGGCAGGCATCACTGAAGCTTTCTTT.

The chain is built from TRBV18 and TRBJ2-1; D is perhaps TRBD2 (5 bases). CDR1 and CDR2 (germline): KGHSH, LQKENI. Trimming pared 6 bases from V and 6 bases from J, leaving 15 bases between. This CDR3 region has 14 residues. The CDR3 region has the DNA TGTGCCAGCTCCACGCGCCCGGAGGTCAATGAGCAGTTCTTC. It codes for CASSTRPEVNEQFF. Full variable domain (outside the CDR3, taken from reference TRBV18 and TRBJ2-1): NAGVMQNPRHLVRRRGQEARLRCSPMKGHSHVYWYRQLPEEGLKFMVYLQKENIIDESGMPKERFSAEFPKEGPSILRIQQVVRGDSAAYFCASSTRPEVNEQFFGPGTRLTVL.

This sequence joins TRBV7-9 and TRBJ2-1; the match to TRBD2 covers 7 bases. V gave up 8 bases and J gave up 0 bases; unmatched junction bases: 7. Germline values: CDR1 SEHNR, CDR2 FQNEAQ (reference sequence). The CDR3 consists of 15 residues. The CDR3 reads CASGREHSSYNEQFF. The CDR3 DNA is TGTGCCAGCGGGCGGGAGCACTCCTCCTACAATGAGCAGTTCTTC.

DNA of the CDR3: TGTGCCAGCAGTTTATTAGCGGGGGGTGTAATTTTTCAGTACTTC. It codes for CASSLLAGGVIFQYF. J is TRBJ2-4 and V is TRBV28, with 10 nucleotides matching TRBD2. Per germline, CDR1 MDHEN and CDR2 SYDVKM. V dropped 1 base and J dropped 11; count of bases not matched to a gene: 8. This CDR3 contains 15 residues.

The V gene is TRBV6-5, the J gene TRBJ1-5; 8 bases line up with TRBD1. In germline, CDR1 is MNHEY, CDR2 SVGAGI. CDR3 length: 14 residues. V gave up 5 bases and J gave up 7 bases; unmatched junction bases: 7. The CDR3 coding sequence is TGTGCCAGCAGTCCCGACAGGGGAGGCCAGCCCCAGCATTTT. Protein: CASSPDRGGQPQHF.

V usage is TRBV6-5 and J usage is TRBJ2-3; D is perhaps TRBD2 (6 bases). The CDR3 extends over 13 amino acids. In germline, CDR1 is MNHEY, CDR2 SVGAGI. The V end was cut by 6 bases, the J end by 2 bases, with 9 bases between. CDR3 DNA sequence: TGTGCCAGCAGCCGGGACTCCACAGATACGCAGTATTTT. Translated: CASSRDSTDTQYF.

This sequence joins TRBV15 and TRBJ1-1; perhaps TRBD1 as D (6 bases). CDR3 length equals 17 residues. Germline V gene lookup returns CDR1 LNHNV and CDR2 YYDKDF (reference sequence). Between the trimmed V and J ends, which lost 1 base and 4 bases, there was a span of 19 bases. In nucleotides, the CDR3 is TGTGCCACCAGCAGAGCCAGGGGTGGCGGTAAGGGCACTGAAGCTTTCTTT. Translated, it gives CATSRARGGGKGTEAFF. The entire variable domain, with the rest obtained from reference TRBV15 and TRBJ1-1, is as follows: DAMVIQNPRYQVTQFGKPVTLSCSQTLNHNVMYWYQQKSSQAPKLLFHYYDKDFNNEADTPDNFQSRRPNTSFCFLDIRSPGLGDTAMYLCATSRARGGGKGTEAFFGQGTRLTVV.

The J gene is TRBJ1-1, the V gene TRBV10-3; the D is unclear. This CDR3 has 13 amino acids. Germline loops: CDR1 ENHRY, CDR2 SYGVKD. Trimming took 3 bases from V and 4 from J, leaving 9 bases between them. The CDR3: CAISEAGITEAFF. The CDR3 coding sequence is TGTGCCATCAGTGAAGCGGGGATCACTGAAGCTTTCTTT.

Only a few counts were recorded for this clone. The chain combines TRBV9 with TRBJ1-2; 7 bases agree with TRBD1. J was trimmed by 0 bases and V by 2 bases; bases with no gene match: 4. The germline CDR1 and CDR2 sequences are SGDLS and YYNGEE. This CDR3 contains 15 residues. The CDR3 sequence is CASSVRTGANYGYTF. The CDR3 DNA reads TGTGCCAGCAGCGTGAGGACAGGAGCTAACTATGGCTACACCTTC. The whole variable domain, remainder taken from reference TRBV9 and TRBJ1-2, is DSGVTQTPKHLITATGQRVTLRCSPRSGDLSVYWYQQSLDQGLQFLIQYYNGEERAKGNILERFSAQQFPDLHSELNLSSLELGDSALYFCASSVRTGANYGYTFGSGTRLTVV.

The V call is TRBV7-9, the J call TRBJ2-7; D possibly corresponds to TRBD2 (6 bases). V gave up 7 bases and J gave up 0 bases, with 13 bases separating them. There are 14 residues in the CDR3. In germline, CDR1 is SEHNR, CDR2 FQNEAQ (reference sequence). The CDR3 DNA reads as TGTGCCAGCAATCGACGGCGGGACTCCTACGAGCAGTACTTC. This sequence encodes CASNRRRDSYEQYF.

The V and J genes are TRBV30 and TRBJ1-6; TRBD1 aligns across 9 bases. Germline-derived CDR1 and CDR2 are GTSNPN and SVGIG (reference sequence). V shed 7 bases and J 7 bases; nucleotides not matched to a gene: 8. This CDR3 is 14 amino acids long. The CDR3 nucleotides read TGTGCCTTGGGACAGGGATCCTTGAATTCACCCCTCCACTTT. Translation gives CALGQGSLNSPLHF.

The rearrangement links TRBV27 to TRBJ2-7, with D tentatively TRBD1 (6 bases). The CDR3 covers 14 residues. Looked up from germline, CDR1 is MNHEY and CDR2 is SMNVEV (reference sequence). Trimming took off 6 bases at V and 2 bases at J, with 14 bases between the two ends. The CDR3 spells CASRPKTGAYEQYF. CDR3 DNA sequence: TGTGCCAGCAGACCCAAGACAGGAGCCTACGAGCAGTACTTC.

The chain has TRBV5-4 and TRBJ2-2; 8 bases fit TRBD1. The CDR3 runs to 15 residues. V trimming: 4 bases; J trimming: 5 bases; junction bases outside the gene matches: 7. The V gene's germline CDR1 is SGHNT and CDR2 YYREEE (reference sequence). As DNA, the CDR3 is TGTGCCAGCAGCCTACGGACAGGGCTGACCGGGGAGCTGTTTTTT. Amino acids: CASSLRTGLTGELFF.

V and J are TRBV19 and TRBJ1-1; a possible D gene is TRBD1 (5 bases). The V gene's germline CDR1 is LNHDA and CDR2 SQIVND (reference sequence). The CDR3 has 14 amino acids. V lost 3 bases and J 3 bases, leaving 11 bases between the germline ends. The CDR3 sequence: CASSIQGSYTEAFF. CDR3 nucleotides: TGTGCCAGTAGTATCCAGGGTTCGTACACTGAAGCTTTCTTT.

This clone was seen once. V is TRBV29-1 and J is TRBJ2-5; 12 nucleotides agree with TRBD2. The CDR3 sequence is 15 residues long. Germline V gene data show CDR1 as SQVTM and CDR2 as ANQGSEA. With 2 bases clipped from V and 5 bases from J, the junction kept 6 bases outside the gene matches. The CDR3 coding sequence is TGCAGCGTTGAAAAGACTAGCGGGGGAGGTGAGACCCAGTACTTC. Translation: CSVEKTSGGGETQYF.